The rows below give T cell receptor beta chains drawn from one sample of a study of blood T cells in healthy people across ages. TCRdb passed the 5' RACE reads through MiXCR, listing each CDR3 protein once. The repertoire holds 550,000 to 600,000 distinct CDR3 sequences, with about 25% as singletons. Sequenced input: blood. The receptor set was obtained from a woman in her seventies in good health. Both conserved end residues are part of each CDR3. D genes are given only for firm matches.

j_gene,v_gene,d_gene,CDR3aa
TRBJ1-1,TRBV3-1,TRBD1,CASSQGQTTNTEAFF
TRBJ2-4,TRBV18,-,CASSRGLMDIQYF
TRBJ1-1,TRBV6-6,-,CANSYNRDTEAFF
TRBJ2-3,TRBV6-2/TRBV6-3,TRBD2,CASSYYPGLAGSTDTQYF
TRBJ2-5,TRBV20-1,-,CSASRASNQETQYF
TRBJ2-5,TRBV7-9,-,CASSYYQDLYGLETQYF
TRBJ2-3,TRBV5-1,TRBD2,CASSKLASTDTQYF
TRBJ2-7,TRBV18,-,CASSPTIQGAYEQYF
TRBJ2-3,TRBV7-2,TRBD1,CASGHRGYTDTQYF
TRBJ2-1,TRBV14,-,CASSKGYEQFF
TRBJ1-2,TRBV20-1,-,CSATLTGSWGYGYTF
TRBJ1-2,TRBV20-1,TRBD1,CSARDPGQRTNYGYTF
TRBJ1-2,TRBV12-3/TRBV12-4,-,CASSLMGAGGYTF
TRBJ1-1,TRBV12-3/TRBV12-4,-,CASSFLANTEAFF
TRBJ1-1,TRBV12-3/TRBV12-4,-,CASSSGTEAFF
TRBJ1-1,TRBV7-9,-,CASSALRDGNTEAFF
TRBJ1-6,TRBV6-1,-,CASTSTVTGPGDSPLHF
TRBJ1-2,TRBV6-2/TRBV6-3,TRBD1,CASSPTGAGYTF
TRBJ2-4,TRBV7-2,TRBD1,CASSLSTGDRIQYF
TRBJ2-7,TRBV21-1,-,CASSNRGWSNEQYF
TRBJ1-5,TRBV30,TRBD1,CAWGQASNQPQHF
TRBJ2-5,TRBV2,-,CASRGLETQYF
TRBJ2-2,TRBV7-2,-,CASSQGIGTGELFF
TRBJ2-3,TRBV7-3,-,CASSLMGVASTDTQYF
TRBJ2-3,TRBV5-1,-,CASSLGQSTASTDTQYF
TRBJ2-2,TRBV11-2,TRBD1,CASSPDRGLGGELFF
TRBJ1-2,TRBV6-5,TRBD1,CASSYPGQGIYGYTF
TRBJ1-6,TRBV7-3,-,CASSLTGRGHLPLHF
TRBJ2-1,TRBV6-5,TRBD2,CASSSPGSAGARYNEQFF
TRBJ2-3,TRBV5-1,TRBD2,CASSLAATSGGPDSQYF
-,TRBV28,TRBD1,CASSPRDRVSHEQYF
-,TRBV29-1,TRBD2,CSASGGSSGGQETQYF
TRBJ1-4,TRBV20-1,-,CSARYPDYNEKLFF
TRBJ1-6,TRBV11-3,-,CASSAWWGGNSPLHF
TRBJ2-3,TRBV7-9,-,CACSSASTDTQYF
TRBJ2-7,TRBV20-1,TRBD2,CSAIPGLAINYEQYF
TRBJ1-3,TRBV2,-,CASTLLGGNTIYF
TRBJ1-4,TRBV5-1,TRBD1,CASSHRGGEKLFF
TRBJ2-1,TRBV11-1,TRBD2,CASSITSGGTPNEQFF
TRBJ1-1,TRBV18,-,CASSPESLGGTEAFF
TRBJ1-2,TRBV6-5,-,CASSSYSPPVRHGYTF
TRBJ2-1,TRBV18,-,CASSPWGYNEQFF
TRBJ2-2,TRBV19,-,CASRTSQTTGELFF
TRBJ2-6,TRBV9,-,CASSDSTRANVLTF
TRBJ2-4,TRBV7-2,-,CASTLLGTGIQYF
TRBJ2-1,TRBV7-3,TRBD2,CASSFGGAYNEQFF
TRBJ1-1,TRBV4-3,-,CASSRGYEAFF
TRBJ2-5,TRBV7-2,TRBD1,CASSLDTGEETQYF
TRBJ2-1,TRBV7-9,-,CASSFLGVEQFF